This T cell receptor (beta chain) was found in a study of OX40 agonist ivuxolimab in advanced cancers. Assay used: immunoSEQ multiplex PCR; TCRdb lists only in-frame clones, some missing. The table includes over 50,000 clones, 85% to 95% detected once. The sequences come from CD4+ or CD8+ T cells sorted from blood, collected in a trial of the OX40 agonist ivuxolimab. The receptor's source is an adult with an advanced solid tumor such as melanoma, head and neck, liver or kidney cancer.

This CDR3 reads CASSYPSGPLSEQFF. CDR3 nucleotide sequence: TGTGCCAGCAGTTACCCGAGCGGCCCTTTGAGTGAGCAGTTCTTC. The chain couples TRBV6-5 to TRBJ2-1; TRBD2 might be the D (5 bases). Germline-derived CDR1 and CDR2 are MNHEY and SVGAGI. V shed 2 bases and J shed 9 bases, with 17 bases lying between them. This CDR3 has 15 amino acids.